A selection of T cell receptor beta chains follows, all from one sample in a study of cytomegalovirus exposure and HLA in healthy donors. Profiling relied on immunoSEQ multiplex PCR, and the TCRdb table lists in-frame clones only, not all of them. Of over 150,000 clones listed, roughly four fifths are singletons. The specimen was PBMCs. The receptors originated from a man between 50 and 59 years old in good health and CMV-seropositive. Each CDR3 is given with its conserved first and last residue. The D gene is left open where the match is weak. Clone size is shown for a subset of rows, as once, few, many or a class of expanded clone.

j_call v_call cdr3_length clone_size d_call cdr3_aa cdr3_nt
TRBJ2-5 TRBV7-9 16 NA TRBD2 CASSSETSGGGETQYF TGTGCCAGCAGCTCCGAGACTAGCGGGGGTGGGGAGACCCAGTACTTC
TRBJ2-6 TRBV19 15 NA NA CASSTDGAGANGLTF TGTGCCAGTAGTACCGACGGGGCGGGGGCCAACGGCCTGACTTTC
TRBJ2-3 TRBV7-2 14 NA NA CASSLRDSSTTQYF TGTGCCAGCAGCTTGCGGGACTCCTCTACTACGCAGTATTTT
TRBJ2-1 TRBV11-2 15 NA TRBD1 CASTKWDRGENEQFF TGTGCCAGCACGAAATGGGACAGGGGGGAAAATGAGCAGTTCTTC
TRBJ2-7 TRBV2 14 NA TRBD1 CASSGGTGHYEQYF TGTGCCAGCAGTGGGGGGACAGGGCACTACGAGCAGTACTTC
TRBJ2-7 TRBV7-9 17 NA NA CASSPFVAGPMIYEQYF TGTGCCAGCAGCCCGTTTGTCGCGGGACCGATGATCTACGAGCAGTACTTC
TRBJ1-1 TRBV14 12 NA NA CASSQEGLGAFF TGTGCCAGCAGCCAAGAGGGGCTTGGGGCTTTCTTT
TRBJ2-7 TRBV11-2 15 NA NA CASSLVLAKWGEQYF TGTGCCAGCAGCTTAGTGCTAGCGAAATGGGGCGAGCAGTACTTC
TRBJ2-5 TRBV5-6 13 NA NA CASSLVGEETQYF TGTGCCAGCAGCTTGGTAGGGGAAGAGACCCAGTACTTC
TRBJ2-2 TRBV29-1 13 NA NA CSGALENTGELFF TGCAGCGGTGCACTCGAGAACACCGGGGAGCTGTTTTTT
TRBJ2-5 TRBV7-2 14 NA NA CASSVLGGAETQYF TGTGCCAGCAGCGTGCTAGGGGGGGCAGAGACCCAGTACTTC
TRBJ2-1 TRBV6-5 14 NA TRBD1 CASSDRGLYNEQFF TGTGCCAGCAGTGACAGGGGGCTATACAATGAGCAGTTCTTC
TRBJ1-4 TRBV29-1 15 NA NA CSVGFRAGQNEKLFF TGCAGCGTTGGGTTCCGAGCAGGGCAGAATGAAAAACTGTTTTTT
TRBJ2-3 TRBV7-2 12 NA NA CASSLPLNTQYF TGTGCCAGCAGCTTACCACTAAATACGCAGTATTTT
TRBJ1-5 TRBV18 16 NA NA CASSPESMNSNQPQHF TGTGCCAGCTCACCGGAGAGCATGAATAGCAATCAGCCCCAGCATTTT
TRBJ2-3 TRBV7-3 13 NA TRBD2 CASSLGGVGTQYF TGTGCCAGCAGCTTAGGGGGGGTAGGTACGCAGTATTTT
TRBJ2-2 TRBV5-1 15 NA TRBD2 CASSRTSGNTGELFF TGCGCCAGCAGTCGGACTAGCGGCAACACCGGGGAGCTGTTTTTT
TRBJ1-2 TRBV25-1 13 few NA CASSGQGYGGYTF TGTGCCAGCAGTGGGCAGGGGTACGGTGGCTACACCTTC
TRBJ2-7 TRBV30 12 NA NA CAWTGLTYEQYF TGTGCCTGGACAGGCCTCACCTACGAGCAGTACTTC
TRBJ2-5 TRBV10-3 14 NA NA CAISGQLSQETQYF TGTGCCATCAGCGGACAGCTATCCCAAGAGACCCAGTACTTC
TRBJ2-7 TRBV2 14 once TRBD2 CASRMTSGRYEQYF TGTGCCAGCAGGATGACTAGCGGGAGATACGAGCAGTACTTC
TRBJ2-2 TRBV5-1 17 NA TRBD2 CASSLRLAGGNTGELFF TGCGCCAGCAGCCTCCGGCTGGCGGGAGGGAACACCGGGGAGCTGTTTTTT
TRBJ2-5 TRBV9 16 NA TRBD1 CASSGPGTGGTETQYF TGTGCCAGCAGCGGACCTGGGACAGGGGGCACAGAGACCCAGTACTTC
TRBJ2-3 TRBV14 17 NA TRBD1 CASSHFATGGMTDTQYF TGTGCCAGCAGCCATTTCGCGACAGGGGGGATGACAGATACGCAGTATTTT
TRBJ2-5 TRBV10-3 15 NA NA CAISLTPDHQETQYF TGTGCCATCAGCCTGACACCAGATCATCAAGAGACCCAGTACTTC
TRBJ2-7 TRBV11-1 12 NA NA CASSLNPREQYF TGTGCCAGCAGCTTAAATCCGCGAGAGCAGTACTTC
TRBJ2-1 TRBV4-3 15 NA NA CASSQERGTLYEQFF TGCGCCAGCAGCCAAGAGAGAGGGACACTGTATGAGCAGTTCTTC
TRBJ2-6 TRBV30 17 once NA CAWSDQSRGVGANGLTF TGTGCCTGGAGTGACCAGAGCAGGGGAGTTGGGGCCAACGGCCTGACTTTC
TRBJ2-1 TRBV27 15 NA TRBD2 CASSPTSGSFIEQFF TGTGCCAGCAGTCCGACTAGCGGGAGCTTTATTGAGCAGTTCTTC
TRBJ1-1 TRBV5-6 14 NA NA CASSFLQARFEAFF TGTGCCAGCAGCTTCTTACAGGCGCGGTTTGAAGCTTTCTTT
TRBJ2-5 TRBV28 16 NA TRBD2 CASSFGFSGGKETQYF TGTGCCAGCAGTTTCGGGTTTAGCGGGGGAAAAGAGACCCAGTACTTC
TRBJ2-7 TRBV28 16 NA TRBD1 CASSWRPGQGHNEQYF TGTGCCAGCAGTTGGAGACCGGGACAGGGGCACAACGAGCAGTACTTC
TRBJ2-7 TRBV19 13 once NA CASSIPTVSEQYF TGTGCCAGTAGTATACCGACAGTTTCCGAGCAGTACTTC
TRBJ1-1 TRBV27 14 once NA CASSLAGLNTEAFF TGTGCCAGCAGTTTAGCAGGGCTTAACACTGAAGCTTTCTTT
TRBJ1-2 TRBV19 15 NA NA CASSIPQGANYGYTF TGTGCCAGTAGTATCCCACAGGGAGCTAACTATGGCTACACCTTC
TRBJ1-1 TRBV9 14 NA NA CASNLDRTFAEAFF TGTGCCAGCAACCTTGACCGGACATTTGCTGAAGCTTTCTTT
TRBJ2-7 TRBV2 12 NA TRBD2 CASSEGGGRGYF TGTGCCAGCAGTGAGGGGGGAGGGCGGGGGTACTTC
TRBJ1-4 TRBV2 15 NA NA CASSESGGWGEKLFF TGTGCCAGCAGTGAAAGCGGGGGTTGGGGTGAAAAACTGTTTTTT
TRBJ1-2 TRBV25-1 15 few TRBD1 CASSDPTGGNYGYTF TGTGCCAGCAGTGACCCGACAGGGGGTAACTATGGCTACACCTTC
TRBJ2-1 TRBV7-2 14 NA NA CASSLGTGKGEQFF TGTGCCAGCAGCTTAGGAACAGGGAAAGGTGAGCAGTTCTTC
TRBJ2-7 TRBV4-1 14 NA NA CASSQVGQGYEQYF TGCGCCAGCAGCCAAGTGGGCCAGGGCTACGAGCAGTACTTC
TRBJ2-3 TRBV6-6 15 NA TRBD2 CASSPGTSGGDTQYF TGTGCCAGCAGCCCTGGGACTAGCGGGGGTGATACGCAGTATTTT
TRBJ1-3 TRBV6-1 16 NA NA CASSESLLSSGNTIYF TGTGCCAGCAGTGAATCTCTGTTGAGCTCTGGAAACACCATATATTTT
TRBJ2-7 TRBV5-6 18 once NA CASSFRSGLTPSSYEQYF TGTGCCAGCAGCTTCCGTAGCGGACTTACTCCGAGCTCCTACGAGCAGTACTTC
TRBJ1-1 TRBV5-1 15 NA TRBD1 CASSSLGQVNTEAFF TGCGCCAGCAGCTCACTCGGACAGGTCAACACTGAAGCTTTCTTT
TRBJ1-1 TRBV6-5 14 NA NA CASSYVGWVDKAFF TGTGCCAGCAGTTACGTTGGGTGGGTCGACAAGGCTTTCTTT